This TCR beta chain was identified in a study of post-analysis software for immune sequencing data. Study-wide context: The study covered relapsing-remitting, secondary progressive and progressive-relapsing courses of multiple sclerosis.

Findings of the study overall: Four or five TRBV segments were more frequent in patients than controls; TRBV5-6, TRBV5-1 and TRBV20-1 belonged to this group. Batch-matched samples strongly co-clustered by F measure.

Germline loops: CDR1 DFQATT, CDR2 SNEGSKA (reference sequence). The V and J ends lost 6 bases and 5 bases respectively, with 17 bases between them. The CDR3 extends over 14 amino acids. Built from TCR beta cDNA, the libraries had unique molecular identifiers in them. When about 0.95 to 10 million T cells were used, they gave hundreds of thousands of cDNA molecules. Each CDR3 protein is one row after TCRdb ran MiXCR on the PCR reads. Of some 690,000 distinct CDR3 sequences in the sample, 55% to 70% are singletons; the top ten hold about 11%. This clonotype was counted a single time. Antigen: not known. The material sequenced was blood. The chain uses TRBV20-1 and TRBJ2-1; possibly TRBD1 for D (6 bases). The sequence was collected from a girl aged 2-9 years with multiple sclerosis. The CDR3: CSAEQGFWNNEQFF. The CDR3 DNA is TGCAGTGCGGAACAGGGATTTTGGAACAATGAGCAGTTCTTC.